Presented here are 7 T cell receptor beta chains from one specimen sequenced in a study of cytomegalovirus exposure and HLA in healthy donors. 13 Jbeta primers and 60 Vbeta primers were used for the PCR. Clones were sequenced by immunoSEQ multiplex PCR, and TCRdb holds only the in-frame ones, with some missing. The profile shows some 130,000 clones, roughly four fifths of them singletons. What was sequenced was PBMCs. The receptors were sampled from a man aged 25 to 40 in good health and CMV-seronegative.

The chain combines TRBV18 with TRBJ1-6, with a possible D match to TRBD1 (6 bases). This CDR3 region has 16 residues. V was pared by 3 bases and J by 7 bases, with 16 bases between. Germline CDR1 reads KGHSH; CDR2 reads LQKENI. CDR3 amino acids: CASSPAPGTQNSPLHF. The CDR3 DNA reads as TGTGCCAGCTCACCGGCGCCAGGGACACAGAATTCACCCCTCCACTTT.

This clone was counted only a few times. CDR3 protein: CSVNRDSSGNTIYF. The CDR3 nucleotides are TGCAGCGTAAACCGGGACAGCTCTGGAAACACCATATATTTT. The V call is TRBV29-1, the J call TRBJ1-3, with TRBD1 identical over 7 bases. This CDR3 is built from 14 residues. Germline CDR1 reads SQVTM; CDR2 reads ANQGSEA. J lost 0 bases, V lost 6 bases, and 5 bases had no gene match.

The rearrangement links TRBV7-2 to TRBJ1-3, with D tentatively TRBD1 (5 bases). Germline V gene data show CDR1 as SGHTA and CDR2 as FQGNSA. The V end was cut by 4 bases, the J end by 0 bases, with 13 bases between. CDR3 length: 16 residues. Written as DNA, the CDR3 is TGTGCCAGCAGCTCCCAGGGAATAAACTCTGGAAACACCATATATTTT. It encodes CASSSQGINSGNTIYF.

The chain links TRBV5-1 to TRBJ1-1, with 7 bases identical to TRBD1. Germline CDR1 reads SGHRS; CDR2 reads YFSETQ. The CDR3 sequence is 15 residues long. V lost 1 base, J lost 1 base, and 4 bases stayed unmatched. The CDR3 loop reads CASSLTGDSNTEAFF. The CDR3 DNA sequence: TGCGCCAGCAGCTTGACAGGGGATTCGAACACTGAAGCTTTCTTT.

The chain uses TRBV11-1 and TRBJ1-2, with 8 bases that match TRBD1. V trimming: 3 bases; J trimming: 5 bases; junction bases outside the gene matches: 5. Germline lookup yields CDR1 SGHAT and CDR2 FQDESV (reference sequence). There are 14 residues in the CDR3. This CDR3 is CASSFRQGTYGYTF. CDR3 nucleotides: TGTGCCAGCAGCTTCCGACAGGGGACATATGGCTACACCTTC.

This clone was recorded once. Other DNA sequences in the sample encode the same CDR3. The chain employs TRBV5-1 and TRBJ1-1; D not certain. V was shortened by 0 bases and J by 0 bases, with 6 bases between the two germline ends. Germline V gives CDR1 SGHRS, CDR2 YFSETQ. The CDR3 spans 14 residues. The CDR3 sequence is CASSLVVLNTEAFF. The DNA for the CDR3 is TGCGCCAGCAGCTTGGTAGTATTGAACACTGAAGCTTTCTTT. Together with reference TRBV5-1 and TRBJ1-1, the CDR3 gives the full variable domain: KAGVTQTPRYLIKTRGQQVTLSCSPISGHRSVSWYQQTPGQGLQFLFEYFSETQRNKGNFPGRFSGRQFSNSRSEMNVSTLELGDSALYLCASSLVVLNTEAFFGQGTRLTVV.

The rearrangement uses TRBV5-1 and TRBJ2-2; 7 bases match TRBD1. Per the germline V gene, CDR1 is SGHRS and CDR2 is YFSETQ. V was clipped by 0 bases and J by 6 bases; unmatched bases: 5. This CDR3 comprises 15 residues. Here the CDR3 DNA reads TGCGCCAGCAGCTTGGTACAGGGGAGATCCGGGGAGCTGTTTTTT. Amino acid sequence: CASSLVQGRSGELFF.